This T cell receptor (beta chain) was identified during a study of identical twins. TCRdb re-called the 5' RACE reads through MiXCR, storing one row per CDR3 protein. Of roughly 200,000 distinct CDR3 sequences in the sample, less than 20% were seen once. Germline V gene sequence: CDR1 SGHDN, CDR2 FVKESK. V shed 2 bases and J 0 bases; nucleotides not matched to a gene: 7. This CDR3 spans 16 amino acids. Another study also made use of these data, one on T cells expressing NK-cell markers. Per that paper: Sorted CD3+CD56+NKG2C+, CD3+CD56+NKG2C- and CD3+CD56-NKG2C+ T-cell subsets were beta-chain profiled. CD8+ T cells in a handful of donors included dominant NKG2C+ clonotypes at about 1.0-7.5%. A handful of donors likewise had their CD3+CD56-NKG2C+ fraction led by these clonotypes. Questions lingered over whether expanded NKG2C+ T cell clones were HCMV-specific.

The chain combines TRBV14 with TRBJ2-7, with 7 bases lining up with TRBD1. The TCR comes from a woman between 18 and 29 years old in good health. Sequenced: CD8+ T cells sorted from blood. The CDR3: CASSQLGTVSSYEQYF. For the CDR3, the DNA is TGTGCCAGCAGCCAACTTGGGACAGTTTCCTCCTACGAGCAGTACTTC.